What follows are 3 T cell receptor beta chains derived from one specimen sequenced in a study of technical replicates of blood from a few donors (dated 2017 in TCRdb). Library creation used the immunoSEQ multiplex PCR assay. The clones in this table, taken by TCRdb from immuneACCESS, are in-frame only. Not every clone is retained; where verified, under half of the shortfall comes from an unresolved V gene, and the cause of the rest is unknown. Counted in this sample were more than 90,000 clones; roughly 95% of them appeared once. The ten most abundant clones make up about 0.35% of the sample. The specimen was T cells isolated from PBMCs. These receptors were taken from a human donor in good health.

This clone was observed a single time. The rearrangement joins TRBV11-3 to TRBJ1-2, with TRBD1 matching over 7 bases. CDR1 and CDR2 from the germline V gene are SGHNT and YENEEA. With 6 bases clipped from V and 6 bases from J, the junction kept 4 bases outside the gene matches. This CDR3 has 12 amino acids. In nucleotides, the CDR3 is TGTGCCAGCAGACGACAGGGTAATGGCTACACCTTC. This sequence encodes CASRRQGNGYTF.

The rearrangement links TRBV27 to TRBJ2-1, with TRBD1 as a possible D gene (6 bases). V was cut by 6 bases and J by 8 bases, with 8 bases left in between. The CDR3 length is 11 residues. Germline-derived CDR1 and CDR2 are MNHEY and SMNVEV (reference sequence). CDR3 sequence reads: CASRTGHEQFF. DNA for the CDR3: TGTGCCAGCAGAACAGGGCATGAGCAGTTCTTC.

V and J are TRBV7-3 and TRBJ1-1, with 8 bases that match TRBD1. The J segment lost 5 bases and the V segment lost 5 bases, leaving 4 bases of the junction unmatched. In germline, CDR1 is SGHTA, CDR2 FQGTGA. CDR3 length equals 13 residues. The CDR3 DNA reads TGTGCCAGCAGCCTCGACAGGGGAACTGAAGCTTTCTTT. Translated, it gives CASSLDRGTEAFF.